This is a list of T cell receptor beta chains from one sample in a study of T-cell reconstitution after alpha-beta-depleted transplantation in children. From the PCR reads, TCRdb called clonotypes with MiXCR, one entry per CDR3 protein. This table has approximately 640,000 distinct CDR3 sequences, around 16% appearing once. Sequenced here: PBMCs from the stem cell graft donor, sampled from the stem cell graft. The receptors derive from a human donor who donated a stem cell graft to a child with acute myeloid leukemia. Each CDR3 is given with its conserved first and last residue. The D gene is left open where the match is weak. The size entry is marked missing in some rows and otherwise reads once, few, many or a size class.

TRBV24-1	-	12	TRBJ2-5	-	CATSDSGKTQYF	TGTGCCACCAGTGACTCCGGGAAGACCCAGTACTTC
TRBV15	-	14	TRBJ2-4	-	CATNQVPDKNIQYF	TGTGCCACCAATCAGGTCCCGGACAAAAACATTCAGTACTTC
TRBV6-1	-	15	TRBJ2-2	many	CASTALLGRTGELFF	TGTGCCAGCACCGCCCTTCTTGGGAGAACCGGGGAGCTGTTTTTT
TRBV20-1	TRBD2	15	TRBJ2-7	few	CSAKRPSGGTYEQYF	TGCAGTGCTAAAAGACCCAGCGGGGGGACCTACGAGCAGTACTTC
TRBV11-2	-	13	TRBJ2-1	few	CASSAQGINEQFF	TGTGCCAGCAGCGCACAGGGAATAAATGAGCAGTTCTTC
TRBV7-8	-	12	TRBJ2-1	-	CASSPVRDEQFF	TGTGCCAGCAGCCCCGTCCGGGATGAGCAGTTCTTC
TRBV25-1	TRBD2	17	TRBJ2-1	-	CASSESELAGGLNEQFF	TGTGCCAGCAGTGAATCGGAGCTAGCGGGGGGCTTAAATGAGCAGTTCTTC
TRBV19	-	15	TRBJ2-7	-	CASSPLEGLIYEQYF	TGTGCCAGTAGTCCCTTGGAAGGTCTAATCTACGAGCAGTACTTC
TRBV15	-	14	TRBJ1-1	-	CATSRDRGSPEAFF	TGTGCCACCAGCAGAGACAGGGGATCCCCTGAAGCTTTCTTT
TRBV24-1	TRBD2	14	TRBJ2-1	many	CATGGREQHNEQFF	TGTGCCACCGGGGGGAGGGAACAGCACAATGAGCAGTTCTTC
TRBV12-3/TRBV12-4	-	15	TRBJ1-2	-	CASSYKDSGDYGYTF	TGTGCCAGCAGTTACAAGGACAGCGGGGACTATGGCTACACCTTC
TRBV25-1	-	15	TRBJ1-1	-	CASSELEKGKTEAFF	TGTGCCAGCAGTGAACTAGAGAAAGGAAAGACTGAAGCTTTCTTT
TRBV7-9	-	15	TRBJ2-1	few	CASSILSGIYNEQFF	TGTGCCAGCAGCATACTATCCGGGATCTATAATGAGCAGTTCTTC
TRBV12-3/TRBV12-4	-	19	TRBJ1-1	-	CASSFDPLGRASVDTEAFF	TGTGCCAGCAGTTTTGACCCCCTTGGCAGGGCGAGTGTGGACACTGAAGCTTTCTTT
TRBV6-1	-	13	TRBJ1-5	many	CASIHFSNQPQHF	TGTGCCAGCATACACTTTAGCAATCAGCCCCAGCATTTT
TRBV6-1	TRBD2	18	TRBJ2-3	-	CASGRETVSGGGTDTQYF	TGTGCCAGCGGCCGCGAAACCGTTAGCGGGGGGGGCACAGATACGCAGTATTTT
TRBV20-1	-	13	TRBJ2-7	many	CSASPLGPYGQYF	TGCAGTGCTTCCCCCCTGGGTCCCTACGGGCAGTACTTC
TRBV7-6	TRBD1	16	TRBJ2-2	few	CASSLSRDRGAGELFF	TGTGCCAGCAGCTTATCCCGGGACAGGGGGGCCGGGGAGCTGTTTTTT
TRBV20-1	-	13	TRBJ1-3	-	CSAAKSSGNTIYF	TGCAGTGCTGCGAAGAGCTCTGGAAACACCATATATTTT
TRBV6-2/TRBV6-3	TRBD1	15	TRBJ2-4	-	CASSYNRGRSDIQYF	TGTGCCAGCAGTTACAACAGGGGGCGATCGGACATTCAGTACTTC
TRBV20-1	TRBD1	15	TRBJ2-1	many	CSAYSGDRDDNEQFF	TGCAGTGCGTACTCGGGGGACAGGGACGACAATGAGCAGTTCTTC
TRBV6-1	-	15	TRBJ2-3	many	CASTREGPSTDTQYF	TGTGCCAGCACCAGGGAAGGCCCGAGCACAGATACGCAGTATTTT
TRBV7-9	-	9	TRBJ2-1	few	CASSPKQFF	TGTGCCAGCAGCCCAAAGCAGTTCTTC
TRBV6-1	TRBD1	14	TRBJ1-2	few	CASTLNRGGYGYTF	TGTGCCAGCACCCTAAACAGGGGGGGCTATGGCTACACCTTC